These 20 T cell receptor beta chains originate from one sample sequenced in a study of regulatory T cells in long-lasting Graves disease. Time point given: persistent/refractory GD, antithyroid drugs over 5 years with positive TRAb. The authors made the TCR library using RNA they extracted from PBMCs. Arm-PCR of CDR3 regions and iRepertoire HTBI primers were used to build TCR beta libraries. TCRdb used MiXCR to reprocess the multiplex PCR reads, holding one entry per CDR3 protein. The sample has 300,000 to 400,000 distinct CDR3 sequences; less than 20% are singletons. Sequences were derived from peripheral blood mononuclear cells (PBMCs), sampled when the disease was refractory, from a patient treated with antithyroid drugs. These receptor sequences come from a female donor with Graves disease.

This clonotype was seen at least ten times. The rearrangement joins TRBV28 to TRBJ2-7; D call uncertain. Trimming removed 2 bases at V and 3 bases at J, with 14 bases between. This CDR3 is 15 amino acids long. Germline V CDR1 and CDR2: MDHEN, SYDVKM. CDR3 bases: TGTGCCAGCAGTTTAATGAGCAGAAGGTACTACGAGCAGTACTTC. It encodes CASSLMSRRYYEQYF.

This clonotype came up a few times. The chain uses TRBV25-1 and TRBJ1-3; D not resolved. CDR3 size: 17 residues. Germline-derived CDR1 and CDR2 are MGHDK and SYGVNS. V gave up 3 bases and J gave up 0 bases, with 15 bases separating them. The CDR3, as DNA: TGTGCCAGCAGTGATCCGTCGACGGACCTCTCTGGAAACACCATATATTTT. Translating it yields CASSDPSTDLSGNTIYF.

J is TRBJ1-2 and V is TRBV7-2; the D gene is possibly TRBD1 (6 bases). The CDR3 runs 16 residues. V was cut by 4 bases and J by 0 bases, with 15 bases left in between. Germline V CDR1 and CDR2: SGHTA, FQGNSA. CDR3 amino acids: CASSSNRDNPNYGYTF. CDR3 sequence (DNA): TGTGCCAGCAGCTCGAACCGGGACAACCCTAACTATGGCTACACCTTC.

This clonotype was counted a few times. The chain combines TRBV29-1 with TRBJ2-2; the D is unclear. Trimming took 7 bases from V and 5 from J, leaving 11 bases between them. The CDR3 is 12 amino acids. CDR1 and CDR2 (germline): SQVTM, ANQGSEA. The CDR3 loop reads CSGARRTGELFF. The CDR3 nucleotides are TGCAGCGGGGCAAGACGGACCGGGGAGCTGTTTTTT.

As for this clonotype: This may stem from a read error, because a much larger clone lies one nucleotide away. The chain carries TRBV10-3 and TRBJ1-1; D might be TRBD1 (5 bases). The germline V and J ends were trimmed by 11 bases and 2 bases, with 15 bases remaining between them. The CDR3 has 13 amino acids. Germline lookup yields CDR1 ENHRY and CDR2 SYGVKD. CDR3: CAVTRALNTEAFF. CDR3 bases: TGTGCCGTCACCAGGGCCCTTAACACTGAAGCTTTCTTT.

V and J are TRBV30 and TRBJ2-3, with TRBD1 matching over 7 bases. This CDR3 contains 13 residues. Trimming removed 2 bases from V and 5 bases from J; junction bases left unmatched: 4. Germline-derived CDR1 and CDR2 are GTSNPN and SVGIG (reference sequence). The CDR3: CAWSRTGVDTQYF. The CDR3, as DNA: TGTGCCTGGAGTCGAACAGGGGTAGATACGCAGTATTTT.

The chain links TRBV12-3 or TRBV12-4 to TRBJ1-5; 8 bases line up with TRBD1. This CDR3 is built from 13 residues. The V and J ends lost 6 bases and 4 bases, in that order; junction bases with no gene match: 2. CDR3 in amino acids: CASSNRGNQPQHF. The DNA of the CDR3 is TGTGCCAGCAGCAACAGGGGGAATCAGCCCCAGCATTTT.

The V call is TRBV7-8, the J call TRBJ1-1; D remains unclear. Trimming pared 1 base from V and 3 bases from J, leaving 27 bases between. Germline assignment: CDR1 SGHVS and CDR2 FQNEAQ. This CDR3 comprises 20 residues. The CDR3 sequence: CASSLVGGHAAGSLDTEAFF. CDR3 coding DNA: TGTGCCAGCAGCTTAGTCGGTGGGCACGCGGCCGGGTCATTAGACACTGAAGCTTTCTTT.

This clonotype was recorded at least ten times. This chain uses TRBV28 with TRBJ2-7; 8 bases fit TRBD1. After removal of 6 bases from V and 2 bases from J, the junction contained 12 bases not matched to a gene. The CDR3 consists of 16 residues. Germline CDR1 is MDHEN and CDR2 is SYDVKM. The chain's CDR3 is CASSGWGTGETYEQYF. In nucleotides, the CDR3 is TGTGCCAGCAGCGGATGGGGGACAGGCGAAACCTACGAGCAGTACTTC.

This clonotype has at least ten counts. The chain couples TRBV28 to TRBJ1-6; D is unclear. Trimming cost V 3 bases and J 6 bases, with 9 bases left between them. CDR1 MDHEN and CDR2 SYDVKM come from the germline V gene. The CDR3 has 14 amino acids. This chain's CDR3 is CASSFPEPNSPLHF. The CDR3 coding sequence is TGTGCCAGCAGTTTCCCGGAACCTAATTCACCCCTCCACTTT.

This clonotype occurred many times. Sequence at one end of the junction differs from germline and may be a read error. This chain links TRBV28 with TRBJ2-7; TRBD2 is a possible D gene (6 bases). CDR3 size: 16 residues. Germline-derived CDR1 and CDR2 are MDHEN and SYDVKM. CDR3 DNA: TGTGCCAGCAGTTTATCGTACAGCGGGCCTGCCTACGGGCAGTACTTC. It translates to CASSLSYSGPAYGQYF.

This clonotype was counted only a few times. The V and J genes are TRBV7-3 and TRBJ2-5, with D maybe TRBD2 (6 bases). The CDR3 contains 13 residues. V gave up 5 bases and J gave up 3 bases, with 10 bases separating them. CDR1 and CDR2 (germline): SGHTA, FQGTGA. CDR3 bases: TGTGCCAGCAGCACGGGAGCGAAAGAGACCCAGTACTTC. Protein product: CASSTGAKETQYF.

The rearrangement links TRBV14 to TRBJ2-5; 11 nucleotides match TRBD1. Germline trimming cut 4 bases from V and 5 bases from J; bases unmatched to any gene: 6. The CDR3 is 15 amino acids. Germline V gene lookup returns CDR1 SGHDN and CDR2 FVKESK. The chain's CDR3 is CASSPRTGGRETQYF. In DNA form, the CDR3 reads TGTGCCAGCAGCCCTCGGACAGGGGGCCGGGAGACCCAGTACTTC.

Only a few counts were recorded for this clonotype. The junction departs from germline at one end; a sequencing error may be responsible. The chain couples TRBV20-1 to TRBJ1-6, with a possible D match to TRBD1 (6 bases). Germline lookup yields CDR1 DFQATT and CDR2 SNEGSKA (reference sequence). CDR3 length: 18 residues. CDR3 nucleotides: TGCAGTGCTAGAGATTTGCGGGGGCAGACAGGCCAGAATTTACCCCTCCACTTT. The encoded protein is CSARDLRGQTGQNLPLHF.

There are many counts of this clonotype. Here the CDR3 reads CASSIRTASYGYTF. The CDR3 bases are TGTGCCAGCAGCATACGGACGGCCAGCTATGGCTACACCTTC. The chain couples TRBV28 to TRBJ1-2, with D hard to call. CDR3 length: 14 amino acids. V dropped 6 bases and J dropped 4 bases, with 15 bases sitting between them. Germline CDR1 is MDHEN and CDR2 is SYDVKM.

V is TRBV27 and J is TRBJ2-4; D unresolved. V was shortened by 5 bases and J by 9 bases, with 14 bases between the two germline ends. The CDR3 consists of 13 residues. The germline V gene encodes CDR1 MNHEY and CDR2 SMNVEV (reference sequence). DNA of the CDR3: TGTGCCAGCAGTACCCCCAAGAACGCCATTCAGTACTTC. Encoded protein: CASSTPKNAIQYF.

In its sample, this clonotype was seen a few times. The chain carries TRBV6-1 and TRBJ2-2; D possibly matches TRBD1 or TRBD2 (6 bases each). The V and J ends lost 2 bases and 7 bases respectively, with 14 bases between them. This CDR3 has 15 amino acids. CDR1 MNHNS and CDR2 SASEGT come from the germline V gene. As DNA, the CDR3 is TGTGCCAGCAGTGAATCATCGGGGGCGGGCGGGGAGCTGTTTTTT. Amino acids: CASSESSGAGGELFF.

This sequence joins TRBV20-1 and TRBJ2-5, with 8 positions matching TRBD2. The length of the CDR3 is 16 residues. Germline trimming cut 6 bases from V and 1 base from J; bases unmatched to any gene: 13. CDR1 and CDR2 from the germline V gene are DFQATT and SNEGSKA (reference sequence). CDR3 coding DNA: TGCAGTGCCCACCAATTAGCGGGGACGCCCCAAGAGACCCAGTACTTC. This translates into CSAHQLAGTPQETQYF.

This clonotype was seen only a few times. The junction departs from germline at one end; a sequencing error may be responsible. V is TRBV6-1 and J is TRBJ2-7; D gene ambiguous. CDR3 length: 12 residues. Per the germline V gene, CDR1 is MNHNS and CDR2 is SASEGT. CDR3 bases: TGTGCCAGCGGTGAGGTATACCACGAGCAGTACTTC. Translating gives CASGEVYHEQYF.

This sequence joins TRBV2 and TRBJ1-3, with D possibly TRBD1 on 6 matching bases. Per germline, CDR1 SNHLY and CDR2 FYNNEI. CDR3 length: 13 amino acids. V lost 6 bases to trimming and J lost 3 bases, with 9 bases between them. CDR3 in amino acids: CASRTGYGNTIYF. CDR3 DNA: TGTGCCAGCAGAACAGGGTATGGAAACACCATATATTTT.